This TCR beta chain came from a study of CXCR3-negative and CXCR3-positive naive CD8 T cells. Overall study findings and caveats: Memory cells differed in TRBV-TRBJ usage, but naive CXCR3-negative and CXCR3-positive cells had similar usage. Naive subsets were similarly diverse, while memory CD8+ repertoires were much less diverse. Relative to CXCR3-negative naive cells, CXCR3-positive naive cells had more hydrophobic TRB CDR3s.

CDR3 length equals 15 residues. The germline gives CDR1 SGDLS, CDR2 YYNGEE. UMI-tagged TRB cDNA libraries were built via 5' RACE. After re-calling the 5' RACE reads, TCRdb lists one entry per CDR3 protein, DNA absent. Its table lists some 54,000 distinct CDR3 sequences. For this clonotype: Its specificity is unknown.

The specimen sequenced was naive CXCR3+ CD8+ T cells from blood. Subset specified: CD45RO-CCR7+CD27+CD95- naive CD8+ T cells expressing CXCR3 (TNR3+). The V gene is TRBV9, the J gene TRBJ1-3; the TCRdb call, TRBD1, lacks DNA for checking. This clonotype originated in a human donor in good health. Some clones in this sample may be carry-over from other donors' samples. The CDR3 protein is CASSVPKTGGNTIYF.